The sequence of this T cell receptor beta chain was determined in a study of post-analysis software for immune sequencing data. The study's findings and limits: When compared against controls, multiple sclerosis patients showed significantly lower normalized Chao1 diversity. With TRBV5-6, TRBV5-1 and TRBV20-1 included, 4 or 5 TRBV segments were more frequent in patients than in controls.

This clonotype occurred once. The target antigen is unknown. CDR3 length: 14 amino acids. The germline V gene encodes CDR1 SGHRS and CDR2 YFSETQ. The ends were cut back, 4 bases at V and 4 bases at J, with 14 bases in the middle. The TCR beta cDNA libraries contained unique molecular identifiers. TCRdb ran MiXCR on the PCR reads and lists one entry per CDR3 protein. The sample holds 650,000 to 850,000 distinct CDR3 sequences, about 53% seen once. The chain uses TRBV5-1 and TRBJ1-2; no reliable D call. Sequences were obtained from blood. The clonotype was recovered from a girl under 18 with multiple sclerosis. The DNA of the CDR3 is TGCGCCAGCAGCCCACCGGACGGAACCTATGGCTACACCTTC. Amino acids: CASSPPDGTYGYTF. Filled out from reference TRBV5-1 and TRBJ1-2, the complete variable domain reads KAGVTQTPRYLIKTRGQQVTLSCSPISGHRSVSWYQQTPGQGLQFLFEYFSETQRNKGNFPGRFSGRQFSNSRSEMNVSTLELGDSALYLCASSPPDGTYGYTFGSGTRLTVV.